This T cell receptor (beta chain) originates from a study of T cells after posttransplantation cyclophosphamide. General study results and limits: Donor CD8+ memory clones often dominated recipient blood repertoires at later times. Tissue-infiltrating T cells from skin or gut overlapped little with blood T cells. Recipient CMV seropositivity and CMV reactivation strongly tracked TRB clonality.

The data were produced by immunoSEQ multiplex PCR, yet TCRdb's version contains in-frame clones alone and is incomplete. Found here are tens of thousands of clones, roughly 95% of them singletons; the top ten hold 3%. Points on this clone: Its antigen is undetermined.

On the day of bone marrow donation, the related graft donor provided peripheral blood. V was shortened by 6 bases and J by 4 bases, with 7 bases between the two germline ends. The V gene's germline CDR1 is MNHEY and CDR2 SVGAGI. CDR3 size: 11 residues. V is TRBV6-5 and J is TRBJ2-7, with D maybe TRBD2 (6 bases). Sequenced: PBMCs. This receptor was taken from a woman aged 30 to 39 in good health and a related stem cell transplant donor. CDR3 amino acids: CASRGLYEQYF. CDR3 bases: TGTGCCAGCAGAGGACTATACGAGCAGTACTTC.